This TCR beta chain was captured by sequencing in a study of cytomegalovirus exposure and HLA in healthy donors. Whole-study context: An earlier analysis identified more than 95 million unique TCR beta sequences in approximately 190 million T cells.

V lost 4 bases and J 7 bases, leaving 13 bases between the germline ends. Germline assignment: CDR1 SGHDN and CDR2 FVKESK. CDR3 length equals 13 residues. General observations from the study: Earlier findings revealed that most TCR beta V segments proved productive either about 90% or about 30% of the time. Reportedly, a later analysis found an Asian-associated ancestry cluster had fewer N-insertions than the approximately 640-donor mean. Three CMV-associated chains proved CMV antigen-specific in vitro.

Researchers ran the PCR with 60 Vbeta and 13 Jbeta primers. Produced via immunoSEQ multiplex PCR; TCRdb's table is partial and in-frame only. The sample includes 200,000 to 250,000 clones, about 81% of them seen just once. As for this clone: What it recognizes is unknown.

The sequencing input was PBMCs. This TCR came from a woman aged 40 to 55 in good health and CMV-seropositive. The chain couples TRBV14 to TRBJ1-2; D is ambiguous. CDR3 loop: CASSLREKFGYTF. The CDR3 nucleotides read TGTGCCAGCAGCCTACGGGAGAAGTTTGGCTACACCTTC.